This T cell receptor (beta chain) was sequenced for a study of cytomegalovirus exposure and HLA in healthy donors. Study details: The approximately 110 validation repertoires, a later analysis reported, used the same platform as the 550 to 700 repertoires from the first cohort. Regarding the study as a whole: As was reported, the classifier diagnosed cytomegalovirus status with high specificity and sensitivity. Among TCR beta chains, those listed as cytomegalovirus-associated numbered more than 150.

Losses at the gene ends were 6 bases for V and 9 bases for J; bases not matched to a gene: 7. The CDR3 has 14 amino acids. Germline V gene data show CDR1 as MNHEY and CDR2 as SVGAGI. Only in-frame clones appear in the TCRdb table, and some are missing; sequencing was by immunoSEQ multiplex PCR. The sample has under 400,000 clones; 80% to 90% are singletons. Notes on this clone: The antigen is unknown.

The specimen was PBMCs. The chain couples TRBV6-5 to TRBJ2-1, with 11 nucleotides matching TRBD2. The source of this sequence is a woman between 18 and 29 years old in good health and CMV-seronegative. The CDR3 region has the DNA TGTGCCAGCAGCCTACTAGCGGGGGAAGGTGAGCAGTTCTTC. As protein: CASSLLAGEGEQFF.